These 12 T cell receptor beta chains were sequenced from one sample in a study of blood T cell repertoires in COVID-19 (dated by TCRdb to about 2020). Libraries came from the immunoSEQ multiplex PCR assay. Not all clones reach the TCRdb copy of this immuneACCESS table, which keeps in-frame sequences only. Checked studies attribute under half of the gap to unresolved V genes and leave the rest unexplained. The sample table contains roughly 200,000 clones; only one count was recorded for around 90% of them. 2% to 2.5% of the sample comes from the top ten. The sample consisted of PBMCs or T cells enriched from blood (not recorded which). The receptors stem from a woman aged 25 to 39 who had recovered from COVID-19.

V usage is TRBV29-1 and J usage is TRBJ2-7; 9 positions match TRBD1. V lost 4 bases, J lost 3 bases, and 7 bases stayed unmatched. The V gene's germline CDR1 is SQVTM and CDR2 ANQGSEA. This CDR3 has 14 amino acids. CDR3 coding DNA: TGCAGCGTTGCGATGACGACAGGGGGCTACGAGCAGTACTTC. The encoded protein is CSVAMTTGGYEQYF.

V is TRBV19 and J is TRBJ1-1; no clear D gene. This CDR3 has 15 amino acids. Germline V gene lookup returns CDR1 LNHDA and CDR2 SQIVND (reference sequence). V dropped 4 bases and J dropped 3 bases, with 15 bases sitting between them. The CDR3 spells CASSSKGSRDTEAFF. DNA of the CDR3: TGTGCCAGTAGTAGTAAAGGGAGTAGGGACACTGAAGCTTTCTTT.

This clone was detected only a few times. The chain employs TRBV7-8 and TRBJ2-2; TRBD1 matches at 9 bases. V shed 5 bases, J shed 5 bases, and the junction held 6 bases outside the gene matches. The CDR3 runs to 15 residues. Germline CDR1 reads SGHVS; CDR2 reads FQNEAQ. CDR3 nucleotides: TGTGCCAGCAGCCCCCGACAGGGGGATACCGGGGAGCTGTTTTTT. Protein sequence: CASSPRQGDTGELFF.

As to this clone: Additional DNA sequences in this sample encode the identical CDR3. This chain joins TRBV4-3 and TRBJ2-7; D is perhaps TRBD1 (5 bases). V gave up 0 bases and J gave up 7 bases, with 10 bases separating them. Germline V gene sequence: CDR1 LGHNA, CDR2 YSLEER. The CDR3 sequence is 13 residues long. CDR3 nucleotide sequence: TGCGCCAGCAGCCAAGATCTGTCAGGGGAGCAGTACTTC. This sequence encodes CASSQDLSGEQYF.

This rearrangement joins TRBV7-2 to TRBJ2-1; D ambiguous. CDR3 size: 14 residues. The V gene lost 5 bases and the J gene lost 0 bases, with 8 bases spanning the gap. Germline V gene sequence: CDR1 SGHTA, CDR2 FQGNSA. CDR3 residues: CASSPPSSYNEQFF. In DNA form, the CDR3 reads TGTGCCAGCAGCCCCCCGAGCTCCTACAATGAGCAGTTCTTC.

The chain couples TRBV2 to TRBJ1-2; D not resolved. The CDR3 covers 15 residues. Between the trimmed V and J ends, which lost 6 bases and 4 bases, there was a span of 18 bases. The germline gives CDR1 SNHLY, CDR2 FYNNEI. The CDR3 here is CASSGGGITSYGYTF. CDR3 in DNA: TGTGCCAGCAGCGGCGGAGGGATAACAAGCTATGGCTACACCTTC.

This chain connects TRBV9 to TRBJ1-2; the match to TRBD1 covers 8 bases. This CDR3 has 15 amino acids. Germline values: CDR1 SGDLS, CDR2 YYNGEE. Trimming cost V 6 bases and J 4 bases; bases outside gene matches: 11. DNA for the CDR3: TGTGCCAGCAACTCTGACCAGGGGGCTTTCTATGGCTACACCTTC. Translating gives CASNSDQGAFYGYTF.

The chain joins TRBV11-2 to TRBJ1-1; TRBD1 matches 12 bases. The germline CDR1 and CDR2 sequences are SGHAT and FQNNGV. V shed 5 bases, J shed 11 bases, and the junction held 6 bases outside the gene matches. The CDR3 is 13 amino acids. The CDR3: CASSPGTGGSAFF. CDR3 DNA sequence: TGTGCCAGCAGCCCGGGGACAGGGGGCTCGGCTTTCTTT. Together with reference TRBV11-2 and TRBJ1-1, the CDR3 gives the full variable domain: EAGVAQSPRYKIIEKRQSVAFWCNPISGHATLYWYQQILGQGPKLLIQFQNNGVVDDSQLPKDRFSAERLKGVDSTLKIQPAKLEDSAVYLCASSPGTGGSAFFGQGTRLTVV.

In DNA form, the CDR3 reads TGTGCCAGCAGCTTAGATGGAGATCGGGAGCCCCAGCATTTT. Translation: CASSLDGDREPQHF. This sequence joins TRBV11-3 and TRBJ1-5, with D unclear. The germline V gene encodes CDR1 SGHNT and CDR2 YENEEA. V was pared by 0 bases and J by 8 bases, with 11 bases between. This CDR3 is built from 14 residues. The full variable domain, its missing parts supplied by reference TRBV11-3 and TRBJ1-5, is EAGVVQSPRYKIIEKKQPVAFWCNPISGHNTLYWYLQNLGQGPELLIRYENEEAVDDSQLPKDRFSAERLKGVDSTLKIQPAELGDSAVYLCASSLDGDREPQHFGDGTRLSIL.

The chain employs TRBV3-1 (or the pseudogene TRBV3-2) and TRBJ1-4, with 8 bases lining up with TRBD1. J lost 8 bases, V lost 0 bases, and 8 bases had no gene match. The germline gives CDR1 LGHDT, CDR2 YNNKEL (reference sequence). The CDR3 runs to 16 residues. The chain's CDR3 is CASSQEVGQGGEKLFF. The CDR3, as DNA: TGTGCCAGCAGCCAAGAAGTAGGACAGGGTGGGGAAAAACTGTTTTTT.

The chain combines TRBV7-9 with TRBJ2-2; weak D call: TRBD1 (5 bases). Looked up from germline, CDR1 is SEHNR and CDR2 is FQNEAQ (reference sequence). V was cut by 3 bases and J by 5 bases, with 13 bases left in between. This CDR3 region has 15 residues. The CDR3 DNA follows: TGTGCCAGCAGCTTTAAAGGGGTGGATACCGGGGAGCTGTTTTTT. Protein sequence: CASSFKGVDTGELFF.

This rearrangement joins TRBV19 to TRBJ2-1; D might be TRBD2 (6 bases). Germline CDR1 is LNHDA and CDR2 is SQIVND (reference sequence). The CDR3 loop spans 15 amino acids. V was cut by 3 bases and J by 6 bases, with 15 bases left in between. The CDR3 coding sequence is TGTGCCAGTAGTATGTGGGGGTCCGGGGGCAATGAGCAGTTCTTC. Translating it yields CASSMWGSGGNEQFF.